This T cell receptor beta chain stems from a study of T cell clonotyping in hematopoietic cell transplantation (dated by TCRdb to the early 2020s). In the study overall: Pretransplant samples from recipients were collected after cytoreduction. A total of 130 to 150 blood samples were collected in the study from roughly 32 consecutive transplant recipients and their related donors. Patients were recruited between late 2015 and January 2017 and followed until late 2020 or death.

The time point label here, explained by the study, means: recipient sample about 28 days before transplant, after cytoreduction. Blood samples were obtained from recipients approximately 28 days before transplant and at days 30, 100 and 180 after transplant. Nuclei Lysis Solution was used to extract genomic DNA from fresh or cryopreserved unfractionated peripheral blood mononuclear cells. V is pared back by 5 bases and J by 0 bases, with 4 bases lying between the germline termini. Counted from cysteine to phenylalanine, this CDR3 has 12 amino acids. Only the CDR3 DNA is retained, 36 bases long and in frame from the first base. CDR1 LNHDA and CDR2 SQIVND were looked up in the germline V gene (reference sequence). What the work shows at the level of the full study, not this receptor alone: Recipient repertoires showed only a small fraction of overlap with donor repertoires, and over 95% appeared de novo at the given depth. Broader posttransplant TCR repertoire diversity was predicted by donor and pretransplant recipient Inverse Simpson Index values. The sample size was limited and the cells went unsorted, which meant the CD4 and CD8 repertoire contributions could not be told apart. After transplant, TCR diversity in recipients dropped, and pathologically expanded clonotypes increased progressively from day 30 to day 180.

TCR beta CDR3 regions were amplified from genomic DNA with the immunoSEQ assay, a bias-controlled multiplex PCR using V- and J-specific primers. A proprietary barcode and Illumina adapter sequences were added to the CDR3 amplicons in a second PCR step. An Illumina MiSeq instrument was used to sequence the CDR3 libraries. The original pipeline was this. Export and quality control were handled in immunoSEQ Analyzer 3.0, while downstream analyses relied on R Bioconductor and Immunarch. Only productive rearrangements in the normalized downsampled data set were used to calculate repertoire metrics. In the normalized cohort, clonotypes with more than 5 templates were defined as pathologically expanded. The Inverse Simpson Index served as the measure of repertoire diversity. CMV-specificity analyses were carried out on the non-normalized data set to capture all clonotypes. TCRdb obtained this table from immuneACCESS and retained in-frame rearrangements with V and J assigned. These tables miss some clones; where compared with another copy, unresolved V genes account for less than half of the shortfall, and the remainder is unexplained. The V and J calls and clone size are taken from that table; D and trimming were inferred from the DNA. The sample table lists roughly 40,000 clones, about 85% of them with a count of one. The top ten clones comprise approximately 3% of the sample.

Concerning this clone itself: Its target antigen remains unknown. No base qualities exist here, and no much larger clone lies one base off it.

The rearranged segments are TRBV19 and TRBJ1-1; no confident D gene assignment can be made. Sequencing used peripheral blood mononuclear cells, obtained before stem cell transplant. This TCR derives from a man in his fifties or sixties with acute myeloid leukemia. Some clones in this sample may be carry-over from other donors' samples. The CDR3 has the sequence CASSGMNTEAFF. Here is the DNA: TGTGCCAGTAGTGGGATGAACACTGAAGCTTTCTTT.